A selection of T cell receptor beta chains follows, all from one sample in a study of blood T cell repertoires in COVID-19. Clones were sequenced by immunoSEQ multiplex PCR, and TCRdb holds only the in-frame ones, with some missing. The data show 200,000 to 250,000 clones, approximately 82% seen once. The sequencing input was peripheral blood. The receptors originated from a man aged 45-65 years with active or convalescent COVID-19. Both conserved end residues are part of each CDR3. The D gene is left open where the match is weak. Clone size appears in some rows only: once, few, many, or a class for an expanded clone.

V,length,size,D,J,CDR3,DNA
TRBV3-1/TRBV3-2,14,-,-,TRBJ1-4,CASSQGRVAEKLFF,TGTGCCAGCAGCCAAGGCAGGGTGGCTGAAAAACTGTTTTTT
TRBV28,12,-,-,TRBJ2-2,CASSSPTGELFF,TGTGCCAGCAGTAGCCCGACCGGGGAGCTGTTTTTT
TRBV3-1/TRBV3-2,15,-,TRBD2,TRBJ2-3,CASSPWDAGADTQYF,TGTGCCAGCAGCCCTTGGGATGCGGGGGCAGATACGCAGTATTTT
TRBV18,13,-,-,TRBJ1-1,CASSPLDSTEAFF,TGTGCCAGCTCACCCCTTGACAGCACTGAAGCTTTCTTT
TRBV4-3,15,-,-,TRBJ1-2,CASSQDRRGSYGYTF,TGCGCCAGCAGCCAAGATCGCAGGGGCTCCTATGGCTACACCTTC
TRBV29-1,12,-,TRBD1,TRBJ2-7,CSVADRGDEQYF,TGCAGCGTGGCGGACAGGGGTGACGAGCAGTACTTC
TRBV6-5,15,-,TRBD2,TRBJ2-1,CASSFRTSRVNEQFF,TGTGCCAGCAGTTTCCGGACTAGTAGGGTCAATGAGCAGTTCTTC
TRBV7-2,15,-,TRBD1,TRBJ1-6,CASSSTGGDYSPLHF,TGTGCCAGCAGCTCTACAGGGGGCGACTATTCACCCCTCCACTTT
TRBV7-2,14,-,TRBD1,TRBJ1-2,CASSRRDREYGYTF,TGTGCCAGCAGCCGCCGCGACAGGGAGTATGGCTACACCTTC
TRBV20-1,15,-,-,TRBJ2-3,CSASRGIFSTDTQYF,TGCAGTGCTAGTCGGGGGATCTTTAGCACAGATACGCAGTATTTT
TRBV5-4,13,-,-,TRBJ1-1,CASRKEGYTEAFF,TGTGCCAGCAGAAAGGAGGGGTACACTGAAGCTTTCTTT
TRBV7-9,19,-,TRBD2,TRBJ2-3,CASSLGLAGGHRAADTQYF,TGTGCCAGCAGCTTAGGACTAGCGGGGGGGCATCGAGCAGCAGATACGCAGTATTTT
TRBV16,16,-,TRBD2,TRBJ2-2,CASSQASGRDTGELFF,TGTGCCAGCAGCCAAGCTAGCGGGAGGGACACCGGGGAGCTGTTTTTT
TRBV7-3,15,-,-,TRBJ2-3,CASSLNTPGTDTQYF,TGTGCCAGCAGCTTAAATACGCCAGGCACAGATACGCAGTATTTT
TRBV29-1,11,-,-,TRBJ2-5,CSLRSPEAQYF,TGCAGCCTAAGGTCCCCAGAGGCCCAGTACTTC
TRBV4-2,15,-,-,TRBJ1-4,CASSQEADSGEKLFF,TGTGCCAGCAGCCAAGAAGCCGACTCGGGGGAAAAACTGTTTTTT
TRBV11-2,17,-,TRBD2,TRBJ2-3,CASSLEASGFGTDTQYF,TGTGCCAGCAGCTTAGAGGCTAGCGGGTTCGGTACAGATACGCAGTATTTT
TRBV4-3,14,-,-,TRBJ1-1,CASGDLYDGTEAFF,TGCGCCAGCGGAGACTTGTATGATGGCACTGAAGCTTTCTTT
TRBV27,14,-,-,TRBJ2-2,CASSFQTNTGELFF,TGTGCCAGCAGTTTCCAAACGAACACCGGGGAGCTGTTTTTT
TRBV10-3,15,-,-,TRBJ2-5,CAISARGEGQETQYF,TGTGCCATCAGTGCCAGGGGTGAGGGGCAAGAGACCCAGTACTTC
TRBV30,14,-,-,TRBJ1-5,CAWSSHFSNQPQHF,TGTGCCTGGAGCAGTCATTTTAGCAATCAGCCCCAGCATTTT
TRBV2,16,-,TRBD1,TRBJ2-1,CASSDSEDRGYNEQFF,TGTGCCAGCAGTGACAGTGAGGACAGGGGATACAATGAGCAGTTCTTC
TRBV30,14,-,-,TRBJ2-7,CAWAVTGLEGEQYF,TGTGCCTGGGCCGTTACAGGGCTTGAAGGCGAGCAGTACTTC
TRBV5-1,13,-,-,TRBJ2-7,CASALGGGGEQYF,TGCGCCAGCGCACTAGGGGGGGGCGGTGAGCAGTACTTC
TRBV15,16,-,-,TRBJ2-1,CATSYMRGWTYNEQFF,TGTGCCACCAGCTATATGCGGGGTTGGACCTACAATGAGCAGTTCTTC
TRBV14,17,-,TRBD1,TRBJ1-4,CASSTIVWDSFNEKLFF,TGTGCCAGCAGCACAATCGTATGGGACAGCTTTAATGAAAAACTGTTTTTT
TRBV3-1/TRBV3-2,18,-,TRBD1,TRBJ1-2,CASSQEGTGPLSNYGYTF,TGTGCCAGCAGCCAAGAGGGGACAGGTCCTCTCTCGAACTATGGCTACACCTTC
TRBV7-2,14,-,-,TRBJ2-3,CASSFRQGTDTQYF,TGTGCCAGCAGCTTCCGACAGGGCACAGATACGCAGTATTTT
TRBV4-3,16,-,TRBD2,TRBJ2-1,CASSPLAGGTYNEQFF,TGCGCCAGCAGCCCCTTAGCGGGGGGGACCTACAATGAGCAGTTCTTC
TRBV5-1,14,-,-,TRBJ1-1,CASSLGGPNTEAFF,TGCGCCAGCAGCTTGGGAGGGCCGAACACTGAAGCTTTCTTT
TRBV7-6,14,-,TRBD1,TRBJ1-1,CASSTSTGGTEAFF,TGTGCCAGCAGCACCTCGACAGGGGGGACTGAAGCTTTCTTT
TRBV7-2,14,-,-,TRBJ1-1,CASSPLTVNTEAFF,TGTGCCAGCAGCCCCCTGACAGTTAACACTGAAGCTTTCTTT
TRBV29-1,13,-,-,TRBJ1-1,CSGSTQGNTEAFF,TGCAGCGGCTCTACGCAGGGGAACACTGAAGCTTTCTTT
TRBV7-2,16,few,-,TRBJ2-6,CASSLVWGGGANVLTF,TGTGCCAGCAGCTTAGTTTGGGGAGGTGGGGCCAACGTCCTGACTTTC
TRBV28,15,-,-,TRBJ1-2,CASSPLAGEKNGYTF,TGTGCCAGCAGTCCACTGGCAGGGGAGAAAAATGGCTACACCTTC
TRBV9,16,-,TRBD2,TRBJ2-2,CASSVRTSQGGGELFF,TGTGCCAGCAGCGTTAGGACTAGCCAGGGTGGCGGGGAGCTGTTTTTT
TRBV3-1/TRBV3-2,16,-,TRBD2,TRBJ2-1,CASSQDLAGANDEQFF,TGTGCCAGCAGCCAAGATTTAGCGGGAGCGAATGATGAGCAGTTCTTC
TRBV6-6,15,-,TRBD2,TRBJ2-7,CASRAPGLGAYEQYF,TGTGCCAGCAGGGCTCCGGGACTAGGGGCCTACGAGCAGTACTTC
TRBV25-1,18,-,TRBD1,TRBJ2-2,CASSEYYDRGANTGELFF,TGTGCCAGCAGTGAATATTATGACAGGGGGGCGAACACCGGGGAGCTGTTTTTT
TRBV6-5,14,-,TRBD1,TRBJ2-3,CASKRTGGTDTQYF,TGTGCCAGCAAACGGACAGGGGGCACAGATACGCAGTATTTT
TRBV9,15,-,TRBD1,TRBJ1-3,CASSVGGQGVNTIYF,TGTGCCAGCAGCGTAGGGGGACAGGGGGTCAACACCATATATTTT